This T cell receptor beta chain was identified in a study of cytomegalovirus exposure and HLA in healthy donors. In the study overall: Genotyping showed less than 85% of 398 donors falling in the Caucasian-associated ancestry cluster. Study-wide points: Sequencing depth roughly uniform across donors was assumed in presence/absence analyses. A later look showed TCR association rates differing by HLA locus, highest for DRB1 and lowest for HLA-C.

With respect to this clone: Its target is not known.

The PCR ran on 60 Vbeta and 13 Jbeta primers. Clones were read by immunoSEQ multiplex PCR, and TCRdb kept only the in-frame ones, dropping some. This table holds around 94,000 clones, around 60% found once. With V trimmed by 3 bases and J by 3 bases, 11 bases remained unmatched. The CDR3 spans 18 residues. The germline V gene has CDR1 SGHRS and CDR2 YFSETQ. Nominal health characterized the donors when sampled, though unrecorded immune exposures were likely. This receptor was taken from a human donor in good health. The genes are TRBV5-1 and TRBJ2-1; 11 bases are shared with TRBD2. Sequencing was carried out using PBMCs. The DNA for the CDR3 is TGCGCCAGCAGCTCGACAACCGGGACTAGCGGTATCTACAATGAGCAGTTCTTC. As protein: CASSSTTGTSGIYNEQFF.